The clone carrying this T cell receptor (beta chain) has just a few counts. Trimming shortened V by 1 base and J by 0 bases, and 10 bases separated the two germline ends. This CDR3 region has 16 residues. Germline V CDR1 and CDR2: MGHRA, YSYEKL. Unique molecular identifiers were incorporated during preparation of the TCRbeta library. TCRdb fed the PCR reads into MiXCR, producing one record per CDR3 protein. The data show about 1,000,000 distinct CDR3 sequences, with around 30% seen just once and over 25% held by the top ten. The source of the sample is a study of T-cell reconstitution after alpha-beta-depleted transplantation in children.

The rearrangement uses TRBV4-1 and TRBJ2-1; D not certain. This TCR derives from a boy younger than two who had a stem cell transplant for SCID, so the T cells may come from the graft donor. The source material was PBMCs, mostly from graft donor cells, sampled 360 days after TCRalphabeta/CD19-depleted stem cell transplant. The DNA of the CDR3 is TGCGCCAGCAGCCAAGCGAAACTTCTCTCCTACAATGAGCAGTTCTTC. It yields the protein CASSQAKLLSYNEQFF.